This entry is about one T cell receptor beta chain. Its antigen is currently not known. No base-level quality is on record; no much larger clone is a single base apart. The record originates from a study of blood T cell repertoires in COVID-19 (dated by TCRdb to 2020 to 2022). Notes on the research overall: Samples covering the acute and convalescent phases of COVID-19 were provided by collaborators in the United States, Italy and Spain. The prospective study material was composed of cDNA or gDNA derived from T cells, B-cell-depleted T cells, or PBMCs. The dataset comprised deeply sampled blood TCRbeta repertoires from subjects exposed to, actively infected with, or recovered from COVID-19. The repertoires were made available in a free public database intended to serve as a resource for research on the immune response to SARS-CoV-2. The samples were drawn from two sources: the first 160 participants of the ongoing ImmuneRACE study, and 1,200 or so subjects contributed by 6 global collaborators. A de-identified subject ID, COVID-19 status, age in years and sex were almost always included in the sample metadata. Where HLA class I and class II types were available, the types were taken from metadata supplied by the sample provider, not from assay-based typing. General conclusions and limits of the study: Clinical and demographic metadata were provided uncurated, with the amount varying by source and participant.

At the junction V is shortened by 4 bases and J by 2 bases; bases outside the gene matches: 6. Counted from cysteine to phenylalanine, this CDR3 has 16 amino acids. Only the CDR3 DNA is retained, 48 bases long and in frame from the first base. CDR1 and CDR2 (ENHRY, SYGVKD) derive from the germline V gene. TCRbeta CDR3 regions were amplified from genomic DNA by means of the immunoSEQ Assay, a bias-controlled multiplex PCR. Turning to the authors' computational methods: Nucleated cell counts per sample were estimated from amplification of reference gene primers within the assay. To quantify the absolute abundance of each unique TCRbeta CDR3 rearrangement, sequence reads were collapsed and filtered. Productive Simpson clonality was computed per sample as the square root of Simpson's diversity index over productive rearrangements. Held by TCRdb, this immuneACCESS table contains in-frame sequences only and omits some clones. Under half of the omission traces to an unresolved V gene where checked; the cause of the rest is unknown. V, J and clone size are taken as reported in that table, and D and trimming were inferred from the DNA itself. The sample table shows around 240,000 clones, and about nine tenths are seen once. Together, the top ten hold 0.85% to 0.9% of the sample.

In the prospective study, participants were roughly 18 to 89 years old, resided in fewer than 25 geographic areas of the United States, and were enrolled through a virtual design. To assign participants to cohorts, the prospective study relied on clinical history that participants themselves reported in a screening survey and a study questionnaire. A participant counted as exposed if, within 2 weeks of entering the study, that participant had been in contact with someone who had a PCR-confirmed or clinician-diagnosed COVID-19 case. In the prospective study, whole blood, serum and a nasopharyngeal or oropharyngeal swab were collected from each participant by mobile phlebotomists. Over a roughly 2-month period, participants in the prospective study had the option of providing additional blood draws and questionnaires. Prospective study blood samples were shipped either frozen or at room temperature before DNA extraction.

The chain uses TRBV10-3 and TRBJ1-4, with TRBD1 matching 8 junction bases. Specimen: PBMCs or T cells enriched from blood (not recorded which). The receptor comes from a man in his fifties who had been exposed to COVID-19. This receptor carries the CDR3 CAISGTGRSTNEKLFF. The DNA sequence follows: TGTGCCATCAGTGGGACAGGGCGCTCGACTAATGAAAAACTGTTTTTT.